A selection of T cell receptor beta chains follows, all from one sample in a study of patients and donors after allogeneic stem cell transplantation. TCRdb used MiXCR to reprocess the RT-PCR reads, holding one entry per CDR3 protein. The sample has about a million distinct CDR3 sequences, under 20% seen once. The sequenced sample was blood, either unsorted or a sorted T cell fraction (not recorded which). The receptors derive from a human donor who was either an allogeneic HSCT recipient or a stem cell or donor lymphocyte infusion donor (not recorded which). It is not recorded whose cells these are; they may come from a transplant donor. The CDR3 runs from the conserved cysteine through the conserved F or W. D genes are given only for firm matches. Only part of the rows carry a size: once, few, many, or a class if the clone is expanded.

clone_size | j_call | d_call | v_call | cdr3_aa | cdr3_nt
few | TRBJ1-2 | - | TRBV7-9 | CASSFLAGRGNNYGYTF | TGTGCCAGCAGCTTTTTAGCGGGCAGGGGTAACAACTATGGCTACACCTTC
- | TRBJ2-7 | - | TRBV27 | CASSSHQGTSYEQYF | TGTGCCAGCAGTTCGCACCAGGGGACCTCCTACGAGCAGTACTTC
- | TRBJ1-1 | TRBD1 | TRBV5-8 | CASSLASGQRAFF | TGTGCCAGCAGCTTGGCATCGGGACAGCGAGCTTTCTTT
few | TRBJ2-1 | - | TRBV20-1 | CSARDRRRVNEQFF | TGCAGTGCTAGAGATCGCCGGCGGGTGAATGAGCAGTTCTTC
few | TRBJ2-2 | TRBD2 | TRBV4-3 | CASSPQRGGAPGELFF | TGCGCCAGCAGCCCCCAGCGGGGGGGTGCGCCCGGGGAGCTGTTTTTT
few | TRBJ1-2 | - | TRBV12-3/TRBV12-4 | CASRRLGAGYGYTF | TGTGCCAGCAGGAGACTGGGTGCGGGCTATGGCTACACCTTC
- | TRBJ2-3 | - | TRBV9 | CASSVGRWGGVSDTQYF | TGTGCCAGCAGCGTGGGGCGGTGGGGGGGCGTCTCAGATACGCAGTATTTT
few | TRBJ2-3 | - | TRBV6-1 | CASSSLRGAPTDTQYF | TGTGCCAGCAGTAGCCTTCGAGGGGCTCCCACAGATACGCAGTATTTT
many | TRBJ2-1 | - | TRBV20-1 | CSARGGTRSYNEQFF | TGCAGTGCTAGAGGCGGGACAAGGTCCTACAATGAGCAGTTCTTC
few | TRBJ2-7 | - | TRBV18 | CASSPTSGNEQYF | TGTGCCAGCTCACCCACGAGCGGCAACGAGCAGTACTTC
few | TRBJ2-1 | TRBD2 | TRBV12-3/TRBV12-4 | CASSLSPGGGNNEQFF | TGTGCCAGCAGTTTGTCTCCGGGGGGGGGGAACAATGAGCAGTTCTTC
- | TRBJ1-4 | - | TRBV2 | CASSGHATNEKLFF | TGTGCCAGCAGTGGACATGCAACTAATGAAAAACTGTTTTTT
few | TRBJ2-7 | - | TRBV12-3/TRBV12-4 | CASSLGGTLRKQYF | TGTGCCAGCAGTTTAGGCGGGACCCTTAGGAAGCAGTACTTC
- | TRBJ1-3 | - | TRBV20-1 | CSARTDGGNTIYF | TGCAGTGCTAGGACAGACGGGGGAAACACCATATATTTT
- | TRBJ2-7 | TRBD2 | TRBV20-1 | CSARGVIARTSWEQYF | TGCAGTGCTAGAGGTGTGATAGCGAGGACTAGTTGGGAGCAGTACTTC
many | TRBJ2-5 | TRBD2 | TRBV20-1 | CSATSGETQYF | TGCAGTGCTACTAGCGGGGAGACCCAGTACTTC
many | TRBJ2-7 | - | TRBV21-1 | CASGPPGPLYEQYF | TGTGCCAGCGGGCCCCCGGGACCACTATACGAGCAGTACTTC
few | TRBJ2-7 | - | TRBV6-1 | CASRRRTGNPGEQYF | TGTGCCAGTCGACGGAGAACAGGGAACCCCGGGGAGCAGTACTTC
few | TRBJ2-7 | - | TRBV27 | CASSLVQGLMYEQYF | TGTGCCAGCAGTTTGGTCCAGGGGCTGATGTACGAGCAGTACTTC
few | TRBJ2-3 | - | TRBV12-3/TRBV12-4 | CASSLEDWGADTQYF | TGTGCCAGCAGTTTAGAAGATTGGGGCGCAGATACGCAGTATTTT
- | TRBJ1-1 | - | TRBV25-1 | CASSDWGGGTSEAFF | TGTGCCAGCAGTGATTGGGGGGGCGGTACCAGTGAAGCTTTCTTT
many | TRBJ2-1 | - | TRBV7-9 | CASSLEGSPVRDEQFF | TGTGCCAGCAGCTTAGAGGGCTCTCCAGTACGGGACGAGCAGTTCTTC
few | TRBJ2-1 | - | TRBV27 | CASSFEGQAHNEQFF | TGTGCCAGCAGTTTTGAGGGGCAGGCCCACAATGAGCAGTTCTTC
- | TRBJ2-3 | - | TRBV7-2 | CASRYPSTDTQYF | TGTGCCAGCAGGTATCCCAGCACAGATACGCAGTATTTT
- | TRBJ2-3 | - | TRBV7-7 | CASSPKYGGTDTQYF | TGTGCCAGCAGCCCTAAATACGGGGGCACAGATACGCAGTATTTT
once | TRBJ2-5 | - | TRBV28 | CASSLWEGQETQYF | TGTGCCAGCAGTTTATGGGAGGGACAAGAGACCCAGTACTTC
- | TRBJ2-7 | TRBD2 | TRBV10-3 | CALREREGPYEQYF | TGTGCCCTCCGGGAGCGGGAGGGCCCCTACGAGCAGTACTTC
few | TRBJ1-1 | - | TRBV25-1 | CASSDRTVYMNTEAFF | TGTGCCAGCAGTGACCGGACGGTTTACATGAACACTGAAGCTTTCTTT
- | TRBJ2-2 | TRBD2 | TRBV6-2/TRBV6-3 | CASSYGRGLAGGRVTGELFF | TGTGCCAGCAGTTACGGTCGGGGACTAGCGGGAGGGCGTGTCACCGGGGAGCTGTTTTTT
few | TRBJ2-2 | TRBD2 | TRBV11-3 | CASSTGLAGGGELFF | TGTGCCAGCAGCACGGGACTAGCGGGAGGCGGGGAGCTGTTTTTT
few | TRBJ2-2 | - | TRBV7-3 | CASSLTSASNTGELFF | TGTGCCAGCAGCTTAACGTCGGCCAGTAACACCGGGGAGCTGTTTTTT
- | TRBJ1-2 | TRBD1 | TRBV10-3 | CATQGVTDGTGNGYTF | TGTGCCACCCAGGGGGTCACGGACGGGACAGGGAATGGCTACACCTTC
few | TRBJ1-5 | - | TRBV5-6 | CASSPGTDFDQPQHF | TGTGCCAGCAGCCCAGGGACGGACTTCGATCAGCCCCAGCATTTT
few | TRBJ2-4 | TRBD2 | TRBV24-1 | CATSEGGLAENIQYF | TGTGCCACCAGTGAGGGGGGACTAGCGGAAAACATTCAGTACTTC
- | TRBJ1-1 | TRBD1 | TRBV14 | CASSRNRGLAEAFF | TGTGCCAGCAGCCGGAACAGGGGTTTGGCTGAAGCTTTCTTT
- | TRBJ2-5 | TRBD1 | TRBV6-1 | CASSRDREKTQYF | TGTGCCAGCAGCCGGGACAGGGAAAAGACCCAGTACTTC